Below, 5 T cell receptor beta chains from the same sample are listed, as sequenced in a study of blood T cells in healthy people across ages (dated by TCRdb to the mid-2010s). The library was obtained by 5' RACE. The instrument was an Illumina HiSeq 2500. A second PCR of 7 to 11 cycles was performed with a sample-barcoded 5' primer and a J-beta primer mix. The raw public data were reprocessed by TCRdb itself: fastp quality trimming at Q25, MiXCR clonotype calling, in-frame beta chains only. Merged by CDR3 protein, the rows form single entries marked with the most common genes and DNA. The sample includes about 1.6 million distinct CDR3 sequences, with almost 35% observed a single time. The ten largest clones add up to around 10% of the sample. Sequenced: blood. The receptors stem from a woman aged 25-40 years in good health.

This clonotype came up a few times. J is TRBJ2-7 and V is TRBV21-1; TRBD2, the D gene given by the table, was not confirmed from the DNA. TRBV21-1 is annotated as a pseudogene. The CDR3 contains 16 residues. CDR3 in DNA: TGTGCCAGCAGCAAAGAAGAGCGGGGGGCCCCCTACGAGCAGTACTTC. Translated: CASSKEERGAPYEQYF.

The chain links TRBV20-1 to TRBJ2-5; 9 nucleotides agree with TRBD2. V was clipped by 5 bases and J by 1 base; unmatched bases: 17. Germline V gene sequence: CDR1 DFQATT, CDR2 SNEGSKA (reference sequence). The CDR3 consists of 18 residues. CDR3 nucleotides: TGCAGTGCTCGAATACATCAGGGGCTAGCGGGGCCCCAAGAGACCCAGTACTTC. This gives the protein CSARIHQGLAGPQETQYF.

This clonotype was picked up a small number of times. V usage is TRBV7-2 and J usage is TRBJ2-7; weak D call: TRBD2 (6 bases). The V and J ends lost 2 bases and 2 bases respectively, with 13 bases between them. The CDR3 contains 15 residues. Germline CDR1 and CDR2: SGHTA and FQGNSA. The CDR3 coding sequence is TGTGCCAGCAGCTTACGCCGGGGGAACCCCTACGAGCAGTACTTC. Its translation: CASSLRRGNPYEQYF.

A single count supports this clonotype. Here the CDR3 omits its conserved ending phenylalanine or tryptophan, so a read error is the likely source. V usage is TRBV9 and J usage is TRBJ2-1, with 8 positions matching TRBD1. J lost 4 bases, V lost 0 bases, and 6 bases had no gene match. Germline values: CDR1 SGDLS, CDR2 YYNGEE. There are 16 residues in the CDR3. The CDR3 here is CASSVVSTGGYNEQFL. The DNA of the CDR3 is TGTGCCAGCAGCGTAGTTTCTACAGGGGGATACAATGAGCAGTTCCTC.

CDR3: CASSLAASGNTGELFF. CDR3 DNA: TGTGCCAGCAGCTTAGCGGCTAGCGGCAACACCGGGGAGCTGTTTTTT. V is TRBV11-2 and J is TRBJ2-2, with TRBD2 matching over 7 bases. V shed 1 base, J shed 2 bases, and the junction held 4 bases outside the gene matches. Germline V gene sequence: CDR1 SGHAT, CDR2 FQNNGV. This CDR3 has 16 amino acids.